A single sample is the source of the 32 T cell receptor beta chains below, sequenced in a study of blood T cells in healthy people across ages. The second PCR ran about 6 to 11 cycles with a sample-barcoded 5' primer and J-beta primers. TCRdb fed the 5' RACE reads into MiXCR, producing one record per CDR3 protein. The sample records some 710,000 distinct CDR3 sequences, approximately 22% being singletons. Specimen: blood. These receptors were obtained from a man between 65 and 85 years old in good health.

The chain combines TRBV7-9 with TRBJ1-5, with D maybe TRBD1 (6 bases). The CDR3 sequence is 14 residues long. The germline V gene has CDR1 SEHNR and CDR2 FQNEAQ (reference sequence). Trimming took 5 bases from V and 4 from J, leaving 12 bases between them. CDR3 sequence reads: CASSRTEANQPQHF. The CDR3 DNA is TGTGCCAGCAGCCGGACAGAAGCAAATCAGCCCCAGCATTTT.

This clonotype was counted many times. This chain joins TRBV20-1 and TRBJ1-2, with a weak D call TRBD1 (6 bases). Germline V gene data show CDR1 as DFQATT and CDR2 as SNEGSKA (reference sequence). CDR3 length: 12 residues. V lost 7 bases, J lost 4 bases, and 13 bases lay in between. The DNA of the CDR3 is TGCAGTGTCGCGGGACAAACCTATGGCTACACCTTC. Its protein is CSVAGQTYGYTF.

To note about this clonotype: The junction differs from germline at one of its ends, possibly a read error. The CDR3 region is CAGSSSGALQETQYF. The DNA for the CDR3 is TGTGCCGGCTCCTCGAGCGGGGCCTTACAAGAGACCCAGTACTTC. The chain couples TRBV18 to TRBJ2-5, with 7 bases that match TRBD2. Germline assignment: CDR1 KGHSH and CDR2 LQKENI. CDR3 length: 15 amino acids. Full variable domain (outside the CDR3, taken from reference TRBV18 and TRBJ2-5): NAGVMQNPRHLVRRRGQEARLRCSPMKGHSHVYWYRQLPEEGLKFMVYLQKENIIDESGMPKERFSAEFPKEGPSILRIQQVVRGDSAAYFCAGSSSGALQETQYFGPGTRLLVL.

This clonotype occurred many times. This chain links TRBV28 with TRBJ2-1; no definite D call. The V gene lost 6 bases and the J gene lost 7 bases, with 7 bases spanning the gap. Germline V lookup: CDR1 MDHEN, CDR2 SYDVKM. The CDR3 runs to 11 residues. DNA for the CDR3: TGTGCCAGCAGCACTCTTAATGAGCAGTTCTTC. It specifies CASSTLNEQFF. Based on the CDR3 plus reference TRBV28 and TRBJ2-1, the full variable domain is DVKVTQSSRYLVKRTGEKVFLECVQDMDHENMFWYRQDPGLGLRLIYFSYDVKMKEKGDIPEGYSVSREKKERFSLILESASTNQTSMYLCASSTLNEQFFGPGTRLTVL.

V gene TRBV7-2 combines with J gene TRBJ2-1; D possibly corresponds to TRBD2 (6 bases). The CDR3 covers 14 residues. Trimming stripped 5 bases from V and 3 bases from J, with 11 bases between. Germline V lookup: CDR1 SGHTA, CDR2 FQGNSA. CDR3 coding DNA: TGTGCCAGCAGCCCGGACTACGTCTACAATGAGCAGTTCTTC. Its translation: CASSPDYVYNEQFF.

This clonotype was observed a few times. The chain uses TRBV19 and TRBJ2-7; D not resolved. Between the trimmed V and J ends, which lost 5 bases and 0 bases, there was a span of 11 bases. Germline CDR1 is LNHDA and CDR2 is SQIVND (reference sequence). There are 14 residues in the CDR3. CDR3 sequence (DNA): TGTGCCAGTAGTCTCCGGGCAGCCTCCTACGAGCAGTACTTC. This sequence encodes CASSLRAASYEQYF. The variable domain in full, with the rest retrieved from reference TRBV19 and TRBJ2-7, is DGGITQSPKYLFRKEGQNVTLSCEQNLNHDAMYWYRQDPGQGLRLIYYSQIVNDFQKGDIAEGYSVSREKKESFPLTVTSAQKNPTAFYLCASSLRAASYEQYFGPGTRLTVT.

The sample holds many counts of this clonotype. The chain joins TRBV5-1 to TRBJ2-3; 7 bases align to TRBD2. The CDR3 contains 15 residues. Germline-derived CDR1 and CDR2 are SGHRS and YFSETQ. The trim removed 3 bases at V and 3 bases at J, leaving 7 bases unmatched. The CDR3 DNA reads as TGCGCCAGCAGCTCAGAGGGGCGGGGGACAGATACGCAGTATTTT. Its protein is CASSSEGRGTDTQYF.

The chain recombines TRBV7-6 with TRBJ1-2, with D possibly being TRBD1 (5 bases). Trimming removed 5 bases from V and 0 bases from J, with 10 bases in between. The germline V gene encodes CDR1 SGHVS and CDR2 FNYEAQ. The CDR3 length is 14 residues. The CDR3 reads CASSPTRANYGYTF. As DNA, the CDR3 is TGTGCCAGCAGCCCCACCAGGGCTAACTATGGCTACACCTTC.

The chain employs TRBV28 and TRBJ2-5; D is unresolved. Per the germline V gene, CDR1 is MDHEN and CDR2 is SYDVKM. V was cut by 1 base and J by 4 bases, with 13 bases left in between. The CDR3 runs to 15 residues. The CDR3 bases are TGTGCCAGCAGTTTATTATCAGGAAACTCAGAGACCCAGTACTTC. It codes for CASSLLSGNSETQYF.

V usage is TRBV2 and J usage is TRBJ2-2, with D hard to call. Germline CDR1 SNHLY, CDR2 FYNNEI. Trimming pared 4 bases from V and 0 bases from J, leaving 18 bases between. The CDR3 sequence is 18 residues long. CDR3: CASSAPQRVSTNTGELFF. The DNA for the CDR3 is TGTGCCAGCAGTGCACCCCAAAGGGTCTCCACGAACACCGGGGAGCTGTTTTTT.

The chain is built from TRBV27 and TRBJ2-3; a possible D gene is TRBD2 (6 bases). The germline gives CDR1 MNHEY, CDR2 SMNVEV (reference sequence). This CDR3 is built from 19 residues. The V end lost 3 bases, the J end lost 1 base, and 23 bases lay between the germline ends. The CDR3 spells CASSLRRGALVAGTDTQYF. The CDR3 DNA follows: TGTGCCAGCAGTTTGAGGCGGGGCGCCCTCGTCGCGGGCACAGATACGCAGTATTTT.

The chain is built from TRBV5-1 and TRBJ2-1; D may be TRBD2 (5 bases). The CDR3 covers 14 residues. CDR1 and CDR2 from the germline V gene are SGHRS and YFSETQ. V was clipped by 1 base and J by 6 bases, with 11 bases between them. The CDR3: CASSLTGTPNEQFF. In nucleotides, the CDR3 is TGCGCCAGCAGCTTGACGGGAACACCCAATGAGCAGTTCTTC.

Only one count was recorded for this clonotype. V is TRBV3-1 and J is TRBJ1-3, with unresolved D. CDR1 is LGHDT, CDR2 YNNKEL, per germline (reference sequence). Trimming cost V 4 bases and J 5 bases, with 12 bases left between them. The CDR3 covers 14 residues. The CDR3 spells CASSLGTPRNTIYF. The CDR3, as DNA: TGTGCCAGCAGCCTCGGCACACCACGAAACACCATATATTTT. The variable domain in full, with the rest retrieved from reference TRBV3-1 and TRBJ1-3, is DTAVSQTPKYLVTQMGNDKSIKCEQNLGHDTMYWYKQDSKKFLKIMFSYNNKELIINETVPNRFSPKSPDKAHLNLHINSLELGDSAVYFCASSLGTPRNTIYFGEGSWLTVV.

This clonotype was observed a few times. The genes are TRBV29-1 and TRBJ2-5; D is perhaps TRBD1 or TRBD2 (5 bases each). This CDR3 has 13 amino acids. The germline gives CDR1 SQVTM, CDR2 ANQGSEA. V was pared by 8 bases and J by 5 bases, with 18 bases between. Written as DNA, the CDR3 is TGCAGCCTAGCCTCGAACTGGGGGGAGACCCAGTACTTC. Amino acid sequence: CSLASNWGETQYF.

This clonotype was seen more than once but under ten times. The chain has TRBV12-3 or TRBV12-4 and TRBJ1-4; TRBD1 aligns across 8 bases. The V gene end was trimmed by 3 bases and the J gene end by 10 bases; junction bases not matched to a gene: 4. CDR3 length: 13 residues. CDR3 DNA sequence: TGTGCCAGCAGTTTGACAGGGGAGCCAAAACTGTTTTTT. This sequence encodes CASSLTGEPKLFF.

This clonotype was seen more than once but under ten times. The rearrangement joins TRBV12-3 or TRBV12-4 to TRBJ2-3, with D perhaps TRBD2 (6 bases). The CDR3 has 15 residues. The V and J ends lost 6 bases and 1 base respectively, with 14 bases between them. CDR3 coding DNA: TGTGCCAGCAGGACGATGGGCGGGGGCACAGATACGCAGTATTTT. Amino acid sequence: CASRTMGGGTDTQYF.

The J gene is TRBJ2-6, the V gene TRBV27, with 8 bases aligning to TRBD1. Germline V gene data show CDR1 as MNHEY and CDR2 as SMNVEV (reference sequence). CDR3 length equals 19 residues. The J segment lost 0 bases and the V segment lost 5 bases, leaving 12 bases of the junction unmatched. CDR3 in DNA: TGTGCCAGCAGTCCGAGGACAGGGCTCATCCACTCTGGGGCCAACGTCCTGACTTTC. Translating it yields CASSPRTGLIHSGANVLTF.

This clonotype has just a few counts. The CDR3 coding sequence is TGTGCCATCAGTGATAAGGAAGAGACCCAGTACTTC. Protein sequence: CAISDKEETQYF. This rearrangement joins TRBV10-3 to TRBJ2-5; D is ambiguous. The CDR3 runs to 12 residues. Germline CDR1 reads ENHRY; CDR2 reads SYGVKD. V lost 3 bases, J lost 3 bases, and 5 bases lay in between.

This clonotype was seen more than once but under ten times. The chain has TRBV7-3 and TRBJ2-3; 11 bases map to TRBD2. The J segment lost 4 bases and the V segment lost 3 bases, leaving 3 bases of the junction unmatched. This CDR3 has 15 amino acids. Germline V CDR1 and CDR2: SGHTA, FQGTGA. The CDR3 nucleotides read TGTGCCAGCAGCTTGGGACTAGCGGTTCCAGATACGCAGTATTTT. This codes for CASSLGLAVPDTQYF.

The chain recombines TRBV13 with TRBJ2-7, with TRBD2 matching over 7 bases. Matching the DNA end better, TRBJ2-1 makes the J call doubtful. The germline CDR1 and CDR2 sequences are PRHDT and FYEKMQ (reference sequence). The CDR3 extends over 14 amino acids. In nucleotides, the CDR3 is TGTGCCAGCAGCTTTATGGGGGGGGGCAATGAGCAGTTCTTC. It translates to CASSFMGGGNEQFF.

The rearrangement uses TRBV2 and TRBJ2-2; the match to TRBD1 covers 7 bases. This CDR3 region has 14 residues. Looked up from germline, CDR1 is SNHLY and CDR2 is FYNNEI. V was clipped by 6 bases and J by 7 bases; unmatched bases: 8. This CDR3 is CASRLRGGGGELFF. CDR3 in DNA: TGTGCCAGCAGACTTAGAGGGGGCGGCGGGGAGCTGTTTTTT. Full variable domain (remainder filled in from reference TRBV2 and TRBJ2-2): EPEVTQTPSHQVTQMGQEVILRCVPISNHLYFYWYRQILGQKVEFLVSFYNNEISEKSEIFDDQFSVERPDGSNFTLKIRSTKLEDSAMYFCASRLRGGGGELFFGEGSRLTVL.

This clonotype was picked up a small number of times. J is TRBJ2-1 and V is TRBV6-2 or TRBV6-3; 7 bases align to TRBD1. CDR3 size: 14 residues. The ends lost 10 bases at V and 0 bases at J; junction bases unmatched: 6. CDR1 and CDR2 (germline): MNHEY, SVGEGT. CDR3 protein: CAIDSGGSYNEQFF. CDR3 nucleotides: TGTGCCATCGACTCAGGGGGCTCCTACAATGAGCAGTTCTTC.

There are a few counts of this clonotype. V and J are TRBV12-3 or TRBV12-4 and TRBJ1-4, with 8 bases identical to TRBD1. The CDR3 is made up of 14 amino acids. Trimming cost V 6 bases and J 7 bases; bases outside gene matches: 7. The CDR3 DNA sequence: TGTGCCAGCAGCAAGACAGGGGAAGGTGAAAAACTGTTTTTT. Translating gives CASSKTGEGEKLFF.

This clonotype was seen a handful of times. The chain combines TRBV27 with TRBJ2-2; 10 bases align to TRBD2. CDR1 and CDR2 from the germline V gene are MNHEY and SMNVEV (reference sequence). The CDR3 spans 15 residues. V lost 2 bases, J lost 4 bases, and 1 base stayed unmatched. CDR3 loop: CASSLLAGVTGELFF. Written as DNA, the CDR3 is TGTGCCAGCAGTTTACTAGCGGGGGTCACCGGGGAGCTGTTTTTT.

This chain uses TRBV7-2 with TRBJ1-4; D not certain. The CDR3 spans 15 residues. Between the trimmed V and J ends, which lost 5 bases and 1 base, there was a span of 11 bases. CDR1 SGHTA and CDR2 FQGNSA come from the germline V gene. In nucleotides, the CDR3 is TGTGCCAGCAGCACAAGGACTTTAACTAATGAAAAACTGTTTTTT. As protein: CASSTRTLTNEKLFF.

This clonotype was counted many times. This chain joins TRBV6-6 and TRBJ1-5, with TRBD1 matching 8 bases. The CDR3 totals 14 residues. Germline lookup yields CDR1 MNHNY and CDR2 SVGAGI (reference sequence). The junction had 6 bases not matched to a gene; V was cut back by 4 bases and J by 7 bases. The CDR3 sequence is CASSFGQGGQPQHF. The CDR3 nucleotides read TGTGCCAGCAGTTTCGGACAGGGCGGGCAGCCCCAGCATTTT.

This clonotype was found a few times. The V and J genes are TRBV7-9 and TRBJ1-5; D is unresolved. Trimming took off 4 bases at V and 7 bases at J, with 14 bases between the two ends. Germline V gene sequence: CDR1 SEHNR, CDR2 FQNEAQ (reference sequence). The CDR3 sequence is 14 residues long. CDR3 residues: CASSSDTFPQPQHF. The DNA of the CDR3 is TGTGCCAGCAGCTCAGACACCTTCCCCCAGCCCCAGCATTTT.

The sample holds a few counts of this clonotype. The CDR3 DNA follows: TGTGCCACCAGCAGGGCCGACAGCTACTATCAGCCCCAGCATTTT. It encodes CATSRADSYYQPQHF. The chain joins TRBV15 to TRBJ1-5, with TRBD1 as a possible D gene (5 bases). This CDR3 is built from 15 residues. Trimming removed 3 bases from V and 5 bases from J, with 14 bases in between. Per germline, CDR1 LNHNV and CDR2 YYDKDF (reference sequence).

This chain links TRBV5-1 with TRBJ2-3, with 7 bases matching TRBD1. Unmatched junction bases numbered 12, after V lost 4 bases and J lost 4 bases. CDR1 and CDR2 (germline): SGHRS, YFSETQ. The CDR3 extends over 16 amino acids. The CDR3 nucleotides are TGCGCCAGCAGCCCGTCGGTCAGGGGGATGGCAGATACGCAGTATTTT. This gives the protein CASSPSVRGMADTQYF. The variable domain in full, with the rest retrieved from reference TRBV5-1 and TRBJ2-3, is KAGVTQTPRYLIKTRGQQVTLSCSPISGHRSVSWYQQTPGQGLQFLFEYFSETQRNKGNFPGRFSGRQFSNSRSEMNVSTLELGDSALYLCASSPSVRGMADTQYFGPGTRLTVL.

V gene TRBV5-1 combines with J gene TRBJ1-1; D is possibly TRBD1 (5 bases). The CDR3 is 15 amino acids. Trimming removed 5 bases at V and 0 bases at J, with 14 bases between. CDR1 is SGHRS and CDR2 is YFSETQ in the germline V gene. This CDR3 reads CASRYTGAVNTEAFF. The CDR3 coding sequence is TGCGCCAGCAGATATACAGGAGCGGTGAACACTGAAGCTTTCTTT.

The rearrangement joins TRBV24-1 to TRBJ2-7; either TRBD1 or TRBD2 may supply D (5 bases each). Trimming took 6 bases from V and 4 from J, leaving 18 bases between them. Germline CDR1 and CDR2: KGHDR and SFDVKD. The CDR3 is made up of 15 amino acids. The CDR3 loop reads CATSFVGTESYEQYF. The CDR3 DNA sequence: TGTGCCACCAGTTTCGTTGGGACGGAAAGTTACGAGCAGTACTTC.

This rearrangement joins TRBV20-1 to TRBJ2-1; D not certain. Trimming removed 3 bases at V and 1 base at J, with 19 bases between. The CDR3 is 17 amino acids. CDR1 and CDR2 from the germline V gene are DFQATT and SNEGSKA (reference sequence). The CDR3 nucleotides read TGCAGTGCTAGTTCCCTCCTAGATAGAATTTCCTACAATGAGCAGTTCTTC. It is translated as CSASSLLDRISYNEQFF.